Presented here are 18 T cell receptor beta chains from one specimen sequenced in a study of cytomegalovirus exposure and HLA in healthy donors. PCR primers comprised 60 Vbeta and 13 Jbeta primers. Profiling relied on immunoSEQ multiplex PCR, and the TCRdb table lists in-frame clones only, not all of them. The repertoire table contains under 200,000 clones. Material for sequencing was PBMCs. These TCRs come from a man younger than 40 in good health and CMV-seronegative.

The chain's CDR3 is CASSLVGLTNTGELFF. CDR3 coding DNA: TGTGCCAGCAGCTTAGTTGGACTGACGAACACCGGGGAGCTGTTTTTT. The chain uses TRBV11-3 and TRBJ2-2; a weak D match, TRBD2 (5 bases). Germline CDR1 reads SGHNT; CDR2 reads YENEEA. This CDR3 contains 16 residues. The V end was cut by 1 base, the J end by 0 bases, with 9 bases between.

The V and J genes are TRBV11-2 and TRBJ1-1; D perhaps matches TRBD1 (6 bases). The V gene's germline CDR1 is SGHAT and CDR2 FQNNGV. The CDR3 consists of 13 residues. V was clipped by 5 bases and J by 6 bases, with 13 bases between them. In DNA, the CDR3 is TGTGCCAGCAGCAGGGGGGGTGGCGCTGAAGCTTTCTTT. Translating it yields CASSRGGGAEAFF.

This sequence joins TRBV18 and TRBJ1-1; weak D call: TRBD1 (6 bases). Looked up from germline, CDR1 is KGHSH and CDR2 is LQKENI. The CDR3 is made up of 14 amino acids. The V end lost 7 bases, the J end lost 0 bases, and 12 bases lay between the germline ends. The CDR3 sequence is CASFLRQVNTEAFF. For the CDR3, the DNA is TGTGCCAGCTTCTTGAGACAGGTGAACACTGAAGCTTTCTTT.

The chain carries TRBV14 and TRBJ2-7, with 7 bases aligning to TRBD1. The germline V gene has CDR1 SGHDN and CDR2 FVKESK. Trimming took 3 bases from V and 8 from J; bases not matched to a gene: 4. The CDR3 contains 12 residues. CDR3 in amino acids: CASSQTGFKQYF. CDR3 sequence (DNA): TGTGCCAGCAGCCAGACAGGGTTCAAGCAGTACTTC.

The genes are TRBV19 and TRBJ2-6; the match to TRBD1 covers 7 bases. The CDR3 has 18 amino acids. Germline V gives CDR1 LNHDA, CDR2 SQIVND (reference sequence). The J segment lost 2 bases and the V segment lost 6 bases, leaving 13 bases of the junction unmatched. In nucleotides, the CDR3 is TGTGCCAGTAGATTTGCGAGAGGGGGCATTACTGGGGCCAACGTCCTGACTTTC. This encodes CASRFARGGITGANVLTF.

CDR3 region: CASSSGPAGASYEQYF. As DNA, the CDR3 is TGTGCCAGCAGCTCCGGACCGGCGGGGGCCTCCTACGAGCAGTACTTC. The J gene is TRBJ2-7, the V gene TRBV5-5; tentatively, D is TRBD2 (7 bases). This CDR3 has 16 residues. V was pared by 3 bases and J by 0 bases, with 16 bases between. CDR1 is SGHKS, CDR2 YYEKEE, per germline (reference sequence).

The chain employs TRBV6-1 and TRBJ2-5; TRBD2 aligns across 13 bases. Losses at the gene ends were 5 bases for V and 13 bases for J; bases not matched to a gene: 7. Germline values: CDR1 MNHNS, CDR2 SASEGT. The CDR3 is made up of 13 amino acids. The CDR3 nucleotides read TGTGCCAGCAGTAGAGGACTAGCGGGAGATGTGTACTTC. Its translation is CASSRGLAGDVYF.

The rearrangement joins TRBV6-1 to TRBJ1-1, with TRBD1 identical over 11 bases. The germline gives CDR1 MNHNS, CDR2 SASEGT. The ends lost 5 bases at V and 4 bases at J; junction bases unmatched: 6. The CDR3 length is 15 residues. CDR3 bases: TGTGCCAGCAGTCCATGGGGACAGGGGGGCACTGAAGCTTTCTTT. Its translation: CASSPWGQGGTEAFF.

This CDR3 reads CASSESQGTQETQYF. The DNA of the CDR3 is TGCGCCAGCAGTGAGTCGCAGGGTACCCAAGAGACCCAGTACTTC. This chain connects TRBV10-1 to TRBJ2-5, with a tentative D call TRBD1 (5 bases). The germline gives CDR1 WNHNN, CDR2 SYGVQD (reference sequence). The CDR3 length is 15 residues. V lost 0 bases, J lost 1 base, and 9 bases lay in between.

The chain joins TRBV27 to TRBJ1-5, with D possibly being TRBD1 (5 bases). CDR1 and CDR2 (germline): MNHEY, SMNVEV (reference sequence). The CDR3 runs 17 residues. Trimming stripped 6 bases from V and 0 bases from J, with 18 bases between. CDR3 sequence reads: CASSPATGPYSNQPQHF. CDR3 DNA: TGTGCCAGCAGCCCAGCCACAGGTCCTTATAGCAATCAGCCCCAGCATTTT.

The chain carries TRBV1 and TRBJ2-5; the table gives TRBD2 as D, unverified against the DNA. TRBV1 is deemed a pseudogene. The CDR3 runs 16 residues. DNA for the CDR3: TGCACCAGCAGCCTCCGGACTAGCGGGGGAGAGTGGACCCAGTACTTC. Translated: CTSSLRTSGGEWTQYF.

This rearrangement joins TRBV7-9 to TRBJ1-2; a possible D gene is TRBD1 (6 bases). The CDR3 is made up of 15 amino acids. Germline CDR1 reads SEHNR; CDR2 reads FQNEAQ (reference sequence). V was clipped by 5 bases and J by 5 bases, with 18 bases between them. The CDR3 region is CASSPRTEFLYGYTF. The CDR3 DNA reads as TGTGCCAGCAGCCCTCGGACAGAGTTCTTATATGGCTACACCTTC. Combining the CDR3 with reference TRBV7-9 and TRBJ1-2 gives the whole variable domain DTGVSQNPRHKITKRGQNVTFRCDPISEHNRLYWYRQTLGQGPEFLTYFQNEAQLEKSRLLSDRFSAERPKGSFSTLEIQRTEQGDSAMYLCASSPRTEFLYGYTFGSGTRLTVV.

CDR3 residues: CASSPDRDTEQYF. The CDR3 nucleotides are TGTGCCAGTAGCCCCGACAGGGACACCGAGCAGTACTTC. The chain links TRBV19 to TRBJ2-7, with TRBD1 identical over 7 bases. This CDR3 region has 13 residues. Trimming removed 6 bases from V and 6 bases from J; junction bases left unmatched: 8. Germline CDR1 reads LNHDA; CDR2 reads SQIVND (reference sequence).

J is TRBJ2-1 and V is TRBV23-1, with 7 bases identical to TRBD2. Being an ORF, TRBV23-1 has a function that is uncertain. The CDR3 spans 16 residues. V lost 4 bases to trimming and J lost 5 bases; unmatched junction nucleotides: 11. The CDR3, as DNA: TGCGCCAGCAGTCTCCTGGGGGGGAGGGTGGACAATGAGCAGTTCTTC. This codes for CASSLLGGRVDNEQFF.

This sequence joins TRBV29-1 and TRBJ2-3, with TRBD2 matching 8 bases. In germline, CDR1 is SQVTM, CDR2 ANQGSEA. Germline trimming cut 7 bases from V and 2 bases from J; bases unmatched to any gene: 8. The CDR3 spans 14 residues. The CDR3 loop reads CSGGLVSHTDTQYF. The CDR3 DNA follows: TGCAGCGGGGGACTAGTCTCCCACACAGATACGCAGTATTTT.

The V gene is TRBV30, the J gene TRBJ2-5; D uncertain. The length of the CDR3 is 14 residues. V gave up 0 bases and J gave up 2 bases, with 10 bases separating them. The germline CDR1 and CDR2 sequences are GTSNPN and SVGIG (reference sequence). CDR3 region: CAWSVENGQETQYF. As DNA, the CDR3 is TGTGCCTGGAGTGTAGAGAACGGTCAAGAGACCCAGTACTTC.

V gene TRBV28 combines with J gene TRBJ1-1, with D maybe TRBD1 (5 bases). Per the germline V gene, CDR1 is MDHEN and CDR2 is SYDVKM. This CDR3 region has 15 residues. V was trimmed by 5 bases and J by 0 bases, leaving 13 bases between them. DNA of the CDR3: TGTGCCAGCAGTCTCGAGACAGCGTTGAACACTGAAGCTTTCTTT. Encoded protein: CASSLETALNTEAFF.

The rearrangement uses TRBV14 and TRBJ2-3; maybe TRBD2 (7 bases). CDR1 is SGHDN and CDR2 is FVKESK in the germline V gene. The CDR3 has 16 residues. Trimming shortened V by 4 bases and J by 2 bases, and 16 bases separated the two germline ends. CDR3 DNA: TGTGCCAGCAGCCGCCATGCGGGGGCCCTCACAGATACGCAGTATTTT. Protein product: CASSRHAGALTDTQYF.